A selection of T cell receptor beta chains follows, all from one sample in a study of blood T cells in healthy people across ages. Using its own MiXCR run on the 5' RACE reads, TCRdb lists one record per CDR3 protein. The sample comprises 550,000 to 650,000 distinct CDR3 sequences, about 30% of which are singletons, and 15% to 17% rests with the top ten. Material for sequencing was blood. Receptors were obtained from a woman aged 80 or over in good health. Each CDR3 is given with its conserved first and last residue. Fields, in order: V gene, CDR3 length, J gene, CDR3 protein.

V gene: TRBV9
CDR3 length: 14
J gene: TRBJ2-1
CDR3 protein: CASSVTGFGNEQFF

V gene: TRBV7-2
CDR3 length: 16
J gene: .
CDR3 protein: CASSLAPSGAQETQYF

V gene: TRBV29-1
CDR3 length: 13
J gene: TRBJ1-2
CDR3 protein: CSAGQGATYGYTF

V gene: TRBV27
CDR3 length: 15
J gene: TRBJ1-5
CDR3 protein: CASSLDTGGSQPQHF

V gene: TRBV12-5
CDR3 length: 15
J gene: TRBJ2-3
CDR3 protein: CASGLTGGGTDTQYF

V gene: TRBV7-9
CDR3 length: 14
J gene: TRBJ2-3
CDR3 protein: CACSLDSNTDTQYF

V gene: TRBV5-5
CDR3 length: 16
J gene: TRBJ2-1
CDR3 protein: CASNQTSGGSHNEQFF

V gene: TRBV15
CDR3 length: 15
J gene: TRBJ1-5
CDR3 protein: CATSRPLGSNQPQHF

V gene: TRBV3-1
CDR3 length: 16
J gene: TRBJ2-3
CDR3 protein: CASSQASSGGADTQYF

V gene: TRBV7-2
CDR3 length: 16
J gene: TRBJ2-3
CDR3 protein: CASSLSGGGVSDTQYF

V gene: TRBV7-8
CDR3 length: 20
J gene: TRBJ2-1
CDR3 protein: CASSLDPGRRLADSYNEQFF

V gene: TRBV21-1
CDR3 length: 18
J gene: TRBJ1-5
CDR3 protein: CASSFRRTLGQGNQPQHF

V gene: TRBV20-1
CDR3 length: 13
J gene: TRBJ1-1
CDR3 protein: CSASEGGPTEAFF

V gene: TRBV7-6
CDR3 length: 15
J gene: TRBJ2-7
CDR3 protein: CASSLGTGQTYEQYF

V gene: TRBV15
CDR3 length: 14
J gene: TRBJ1-2
CDR3 protein: CATSLYRDNYGCTF

V gene: TRBV15
CDR3 length: 15
J gene: TRBJ2-5
CDR3 protein: CATSSSGGGAETQYF

V gene: TRBV4-3
CDR3 length: 14
J gene: TRBJ2-7
CDR3 protein: CASSPAGKSYEQYF

V gene: TRBV14
CDR3 length: 18
J gene: TRBJ2-1
CDR3 protein: CASSQDPLAGSSYNEQFF

V gene: TRBV7-2
CDR3 length: 18
J gene: TRBJ1-2
CDR3 protein: CASSSPSSGQGFYYGYTF

V gene: TRBV2
CDR3 length: 14
J gene: TRBJ2-1
CDR3 protein: CASSARSGRNEQFF

V gene: TRBV3-1
CDR3 length: 15
J gene: TRBJ2-3
CDR3 protein: CASSHPGGTADTQYF

V gene: TRBV6-6
CDR3 length: 12
J gene: TRBJ2-3
CDR3 protein: CASSTPGKTQYF

V gene: TRBV29-1
CDR3 length: 11
J gene: TRBJ2-5
CDR3 protein: CIVRQGRTQYF

V gene: TRBV7-9
CDR3 length: 15
J gene: TRBJ1-4
CDR3 protein: CASSSTLGGSEKLFF

V gene: TRBV19
CDR3 length: 13
J gene: TRBJ1-2
CDR3 protein: CASSIGANYGYTF

V gene: TRBV6-2/TRBV6-3
CDR3 length: 16
J gene: TRBJ2-7
CDR3 protein: CASSTPLSGSSYEQYF

V gene: TRBV7-3
CDR3 length: 13
J gene: TRBJ2-1
CDR3 protein: CASSLSRNDEQFF

V gene: TRBV20-1
CDR3 length: 13
J gene: TRBJ1-6
CDR3 protein: CSARGLADSPLHF

V gene: TRBV24-1
CDR3 length: 15
J gene: TRBJ2-3
CDR3 protein: CAISPGLSSTDTQYF

V gene: TRBV5-1
CDR3 length: 16
J gene: TRBJ2-1
CDR3 protein: CASSLFGGGKYNEQFF

V gene: TRBV6-6
CDR3 length: 15
J gene: TRBJ2-1
CDR3 protein: CASSYGGRSYNEQFF

V gene: TRBV5-8
CDR3 length: 14
J gene: TRBJ2-5
CDR3 protein: CASSLGTGQETRYF

V gene: TRBV20-1
CDR3 length: 17
J gene: TRBJ2-3
CDR3 protein: CSASPTSGGVGTDTQYF

V gene: TRBV4-2
CDR3 length: 16
J gene: TRBJ2-2
CDR3 protein: CASSQATVASTGELFF

V gene: TRBV7-2
CDR3 length: 16
J gene: TRBJ1-4
CDR3 protein: CASSYISGQPNEKLFF

V gene: TRBV6-2/TRBV6-3
CDR3 length: 16
J gene: TRBJ2-7
CDR3 protein: CASSSPGGSGNYEQYF

V gene: TRBV7-9
CDR3 length: 13
J gene: TRBJ2-7
CDR3 protein: CASRGTSDNEQYF

V gene: TRBV29-1
CDR3 length: 10
J gene: TRBJ2-1
CDR3 protein: CSVGGGEQFF

V gene: TRBV5-6
CDR3 length: 15
J gene: TRBJ1-2
CDR3 protein: CASSLGFNSPYGYTF

V gene: TRBV20-1
CDR3 length: 14
J gene: TRBJ2-1
CDR3 protein: CSARDRARNNEQFF

V gene: TRBV5-4
CDR3 length: 15
J gene: TRBJ2-1
CDR3 protein: CASSPRLAGDNEQFF

V gene: TRBV7-9
CDR3 length: 11
J gene: TRBJ2-7
CDR3 protein: CASSLVTEQYF

V gene: TRBV7-3
CDR3 length: 17
J gene: TRBJ2-3
CDR3 protein: CASSSPGLADDTDTQYF

V gene: TRBV29-1
CDR3 length: 13
J gene: TRBJ2-3
CDR3 protein: CSVAGLATDTQYF

V gene: TRBV20-1
CDR3 length: 15
J gene: TRBJ1-6
CDR3 protein: CSARVSSSYNSPLHF

V gene: TRBV2
CDR3 length: 13
J gene: TRBJ1-2
CDR3 protein: CASSPDSVLGYTF